This TCR beta chain was obtained from a study of regulatory T cells in long-lasting Graves disease. As to time point: newly diagnosed GD, antithyroid drugs for less than 3 months. RNA from PBMCs was the source of the TCR library. Arm-PCR of CDR3 regions and iRepertoire HTBI primers were the basis on which TCR beta libraries were built. One entry per CDR3 protein results from TCRdb running MiXCR on the multiplex PCR reads. The sample lists some 410,000 distinct CDR3 sequences; 16% were seen once. Germline V gives CDR1 LNHDA, CDR2 SQIVND (reference sequence). The CDR3 length is 15 residues. Trimming shortened V by 4 bases and J by 8 bases, and 18 bases separated the two germline ends. The count of this clonotype is one. These same records also appear under a second study, on T cells in Graves' hyperthyroidism and ophthalmopathy.

The specimen comprised peripheral blood mononuclear cells (PBMCs), sampled at new diagnosis, from a patient treated with antithyroid drugs. The genes are TRBV19 and TRBJ1-5, with D perhaps TRBD1 (6 bases). This TCR was recovered from a woman younger than 45 with Graves disease. The CDR3 loop is CASSNRGNSEKPQHF. The DNA for the CDR3 is TGTGCCAGTAGTAATAGGGGGAACTCGGAGAAGCCCCAGCATTTT.